The next 28 T cell receptor beta chains were all read from a single sample in a study of neoadjuvant anti-PD-1 for oral cavity cancer. Time point given: after neoadjuvant nivolumab, at surgical resection. Generated by immunoSEQ multiplex PCR, the TCRdb table keeps only in-frame clones and is missing some. The data hold tens of thousands of clones, with 26% observed a single time. Sequences were derived from tumor tissue, sampled after nivolumab (anti-PD-1) treatment. The receptor set was obtained from a person aged 40 to 85 with oral cavity squamous cell carcinoma.

The chain links TRBV5-4 to TRBJ2-5; D is unclear. The length of the CDR3 is 15 residues. Trimming pared 2 bases from V and 5 bases from J, leaving 16 bases between. The V gene's germline CDR1 is SGHNT and CDR2 YYREEE (reference sequence). The CDR3 spells CASSLGWQSRETQYF. The DNA of the CDR3 is TGTGCCAGCAGCTTAGGCTGGCAAAGTCGGGAGACCCAGTACTTC.

In this sample, this clone turned up a few times. The chain couples TRBV27 to TRBJ2-7; a weak D match, TRBD1 (6 bases). Trimming shortened V by 4 bases and J by 3 bases, and 22 bases separated the two germline ends. This CDR3 has 17 residues. Germline lookup yields CDR1 MNHEY and CDR2 SMNVEV (reference sequence). The CDR3: CASSSTRQVQNVYEQYF. CDR3 nucleotide sequence: TGTGCCAGCAGTTCAACCCGACAGGTCCAAAACGTCTACGAGCAGTACTTC.

The rearrangement joins TRBV19 to TRBJ1-5; 7 bases fit TRBD1. The CDR3 consists of 16 residues. Germline CDR1 is LNHDA and CDR2 is SQIVND (reference sequence). J gave up 2 bases and V 4 bases, and 8 bases lay outside the gene matches. In DNA form, the CDR3 reads TGTGCCAGTAGTACACCAGACAGGGTTCGCAATCAGCCCCAGCATTTT. Its translation: CASSTPDRVRNQPQHF.

The V and J genes are TRBV6-1 and TRBJ2-3; tentatively, D is TRBD2 (5 bases). CDR1 and CDR2 from the germline V gene are MNHNS and SASEGT. CDR3 length: 16 residues. Deletions cut 1 base from V and 0 bases from J, with 11 bases between. The CDR3 loop reads CASSEEAGSSTDTQYF. CDR3 DNA: TGTGCCAGCAGTGAAGAGGCGGGCTCTAGCACAGATACGCAGTATTTT.

This chain uses TRBV5-4 with TRBJ1-5; 7 bases line up with TRBD1. Per germline, CDR1 SGHNT and CDR2 YYREEE (reference sequence). The CDR3 is made up of 14 amino acids. V lost 2 bases, J lost 4 bases, and 3 bases stayed unmatched. The chain's CDR3 is CASSFGTANQPQHF. CDR3 bases: TGTGCCAGCAGCTTCGGGACAGCAAATCAGCCCCAGCATTTT. Variable domain in full (rest from reference TRBV5-4 and TRBJ1-5): ETGVTQSPTHLIKTRGQQVTLRCSSQSGHNTVSWYQQALGQGPQFIFQYYREEENGRGNFPPRFSGLQFPNYSSELNVNALELDDSALYLCASSFGTANQPQHFGDGTRLSIL.

This clone was seen a handful of times. The J gene is TRBJ1-1, the V gene TRBV21-1; TRBD1 reflects the table's D call only, with no check against the DNA. TRBV21-1 counts as a pseudogene. There are 17 residues in the CDR3. CDR3 amino acids: CASSNGLTGAWIPEAFF. In nucleotides, the CDR3 is TGTGCCAGCAGCAATGGTCTAACAGGGGCTTGGATACCTGAAGCTTTCTTT.

This clone has only a few counts. The chain uses TRBV29-1 and TRBJ1-1; D is perhaps TRBD1 (5 bases). Trimming stripped 3 bases from V and 8 bases from J, with 7 bases between. The CDR3 is made up of 10 amino acids. Germline values: CDR1 SQVTM, CDR2 ANQGSEA. The CDR3 region is CSVDGGEAFF. CDR3 DNA sequence: TGCAGCGTTGACGGGGGGGAAGCTTTCTTT.

The chain carries TRBV5-1 and TRBJ1-5; D unclear. The CDR3 is 13 residues long. V shed 0 bases and J shed 6 bases, with 7 bases lying between them. Per germline, CDR1 SGHRS and CDR2 YFSETQ. The CDR3 here is CASSLAGPQPQHF. The CDR3 DNA reads TGCGCCAGCAGCTTGGCCGGCCCTCAGCCCCAGCATTTT.

Concerning this clone itself: Since a far larger clone is one base different, this is likely a read error. The chain combines TRBV4-1 with TRBJ2-3; 14 positions agree with TRBD2. This CDR3 is 18 amino acids long. CDR1 and CDR2 (germline): MGHRA, YSYEKL. After removal of 3 bases from V and 7 bases from J, the junction contained 12 bases not matched to a gene. This CDR3 reads CASSHGGPTSGGAYTQYF. The CDR3 DNA sequence: TGCGCCAGCAGCCACGGTGGGCCGACTAGCGGGGGGGCCTATACGCAGTATTTT.

The rearrangement links TRBV29-1 to TRBJ1-1; D is possibly TRBD1 (6 bases). The CDR3 consists of 14 residues. Germline values: CDR1 SQVTM, CDR2 ANQGSEA. Trimming removed 5 bases from V and 6 bases from J, with 19 bases in between. The chain's CDR3 is CSVIRGGVNPEAFF. CDR3 sequence (DNA): TGCAGCGTTATAAGGGGGGGGGTAAACCCTGAAGCTTTCTTT.

This chain links TRBV7-8 with TRBJ2-7, with 11 nucleotides matching TRBD2. The trim removed 1 base at V and 4 bases at J, leaving 3 bases unmatched. The germline V gene encodes CDR1 SGHVS and CDR2 FQNEAQ. The CDR3 runs to 15 residues. CDR3 DNA sequence: TGTGCCAGCAGCTTAGTGGCTAGCGGGGGGTACGAGCAGTACTTC. It translates to CASSLVASGGYEQYF.

The V and J genes are TRBV6-1 and TRBJ2-6; unclear D gene. CDR1 is MNHNS and CDR2 is SASEGT in the germline V gene. CDR3 size: 15 residues. Trimming took off 4 bases at V and 0 bases at J, with 7 bases between the two ends. The CDR3 loop is CASSGTSSGANVLTF. In nucleotides, the CDR3 is TGTGCCAGCAGTGGGACCAGCTCTGGGGCCAACGTCCTGACTTTC.

The chain carries TRBV6-6 and TRBJ1-5, with a possible D match to TRBD1 (6 bases). V was trimmed by 6 bases and J by 4 bases, leaving 13 bases between them. There are 14 residues in the CDR3. Germline assignment: CDR1 MNHNY and CDR2 SVGAGI (reference sequence). This CDR3 reads CASRHRGQNQPQHF. The CDR3 region has the DNA TGTGCCAGCAGGCACCGCGGACAGAATCAGCCCCAGCATTTT.

This clone has more than one count but fewer than ten. The rearrangement links TRBV6-1 to TRBJ2-7; D uncertain. Germline values: CDR1 MNHNS, CDR2 SASEGT. Trimming took off 2 bases at V and 3 bases at J, with 14 bases between the two ends. The CDR3 extends over 15 amino acids. The CDR3: CASSEWGAVNYEQYF. The CDR3 bases are TGTGCCAGCAGTGAATGGGGTGCAGTAAACTACGAGCAGTACTTC.

This clone turned up a few times. The CDR3 DNA follows: TGCAGCGCTCGCCCGGACAGGGAACCTGGCTACACCTTC. This translates into CSARPDREPGYTF. The chain carries TRBV29-1 and TRBJ1-2; 8 positions agree with TRBD1. The V gene end was trimmed by 7 bases and the J gene end by 7 bases; junction bases not matched to a gene: 11. Germline V gives CDR1 SQVTM, CDR2 ANQGSEA. The CDR3 has 13 residues. Filled out from reference TRBV29-1 and TRBJ1-2, the complete variable domain reads SAVISQKPSRDICQRGTSLTIQCQVDSQVTMMFWYRQQPGQSLTLIATANQGSEATYESGFVIDKFPISRPNLTFSTLTVSNMSPEDSSIYLCSARPDREPGYTFGSGTRLTVV.

The CDR3 region is CASSEGQLRTFF. Written as DNA, the CDR3 is TGTGCCAGCAGTGAAGGGCAGCTCCGAACTTTCTTT. The J gene is TRBJ1-1, the V gene TRBV25-1; D ambiguous. Germline V gene data show CDR1 as MGHDK and CDR2 as SYGVNS. V shed 2 bases and J shed 12 bases, with 13 bases lying between them. This CDR3 is built from 12 residues.

There are a few counts of this clone. This rearrangement joins TRBV19 to TRBJ2-1; 14 bases map to TRBD2. With 7 bases clipped from V and 12 bases from J, the junction kept 11 bases outside the gene matches. Germline CDR1 and CDR2: LNHDA and SQIVND (reference sequence). CDR3 length: 15 residues. The CDR3 region is CASTTGLAGDGGQFF. For the CDR3, the DNA is TGTGCCAGTACTACGGGACTAGCGGGGGACGGCGGGCAGTTCTTC.

V is TRBV5-6 and J is TRBJ2-2, with 11 bases fitting TRBD2. CDR3 length equals 18 residues. Looked up from germline, CDR1 is SGHDT and CDR2 is YYEEEE. With V trimmed by 2 bases and J by 2 bases, 8 bases remained unmatched. CDR3 loop: CASSFLDSGRANTGELFF. In nucleotides, the CDR3 is TGTGCCAGCAGCTTCCTAGATAGCGGGAGGGCTAACACCGGGGAGCTGTTTTTT.

This clone turned up a few times. J is TRBJ2-7 and V is TRBV4-2, with 10 bases fitting TRBD2. This CDR3 comprises 17 residues. Germline assignment: CDR1 LGHNA and CDR2 YNFKEQ. V trimming: 3 bases; J trimming: 2 bases; junction bases outside the gene matches: 10. CDR3 nucleotides: TGTGCCAGCAGCCATGGGGGCCTAGCGGGGGTCGCCTACGAGCAGTACTTC. Protein sequence: CASSHGGLAGVAYEQYF.

This clone was counted a single time. The chain links TRBV4-1 to TRBJ1-5; D remains unclear. V gave up 0 bases and J gave up 7 bases, with 13 bases separating them. CDR3 size: 15 residues. CDR1 MGHRA and CDR2 YSYEKL come from the germline V gene. The CDR3 DNA is TGCGCCAGCAGCCAAGAAAGTCGGGGAGGACAGCCCCAGCATTTT. The encoded protein is CASSQESRGGQPQHF.

The CDR3 reads CASSLGTNQETQYF. The CDR3 DNA sequence: TGTGCCAGCAGCTTGGGGACTAACCAAGAGACCCAGTACTTC. The V and J genes are TRBV7-8 and TRBJ2-5, with 7 nucleotides matching TRBD2. In germline, CDR1 is SGHVS, CDR2 FQNEAQ. The junction had 1 base not matched to a gene; V was cut back by 3 bases and J by 0 bases. The CDR3 spans 14 residues.

V usage is TRBV5-6 and J usage is TRBJ1-1; D is unclear. This CDR3 has 13 residues. The V gene lost 3 bases and the J gene lost 4 bases, with 10 bases spanning the gap. Germline lookup yields CDR1 SGHDT and CDR2 YYEEEE. The CDR3 is CASSSVGTTEAFF. In nucleotides, the CDR3 is TGTGCCAGCAGCTCTGTCGGAACCACTGAAGCTTTCTTT.

The V call is TRBV27, the J call TRBJ1-2, with D tentatively TRBD1 (6 bases). The CDR3 totals 15 residues. V shed 2 bases and J shed 7 bases, with 17 bases lying between them. The germline V gene has CDR1 MNHEY and CDR2 SMNVEV (reference sequence). The CDR3 loop is CASSLGLGGVRGYTF. CDR3 DNA sequence: TGTGCCAGCAGTTTAGGATTAGGGGGAGTTCGTGGCTACACCTTC.

The CDR3 DNA reads as TGTGCCAGCAGCTCCGGACTAGCGGGGGAGCAGTACTTC. It translates to CASSSGLAGEQYF. The chain combines TRBV6-5 with TRBJ2-7, with TRBD2 matching over 12 bases. The CDR3 is made up of 13 amino acids. V shed 6 bases and J 7 bases; nucleotides not matched to a gene: 4. CDR1 MNHEY and CDR2 SVGAGI come from the germline V gene.

The chain is built from TRBV5-8 and TRBJ2-3; 7 bases are a match to TRBD1. Per germline, CDR1 SGHTS and CDR2 YDEGEE. The trim removed 4 bases at V and 4 bases at J, leaving 9 bases unmatched. This CDR3 has 15 amino acids. CDR3 bases: TGTGCCAGCAGCCCTAGGACAGGAAGTGCAGATACGCAGTATTTT. Its protein is CASSPRTGSADTQYF.

The chain couples TRBV19 to TRBJ1-1; D call uncertain. This CDR3 has 12 amino acids. Trimming took 6 bases from V and 0 from J, leaving 5 bases between them. Germline V CDR1 and CDR2: LNHDA, SQIVND (reference sequence). CDR3 loop: CASRTVNTEAFF. For the CDR3, the DNA is TGTGCCAGTAGAACAGTGAACACTGAAGCTTTCTTT. The full variable domain, in which reference TRBV19 and TRBJ1-1 provide the parts outside the CDR3, is DGGITQSPKYLFRKEGQNVTLSCEQNLNHDAMYWYRQDPGQGLRLIYYSQIVNDFQKGDIAEGYSVSREKKESFPLTVTSAQKNPTAFYLCASRTVNTEAFFGQGTRLTVV.

This clone has only a few counts. The chain is built from TRBV4-1 and TRBJ2-7; D ambiguous. The CDR3 runs to 14 residues. Per the germline V gene, CDR1 is MGHRA and CDR2 is YSYEKL. V lost 0 bases to trimming and J lost 2 bases, with 8 bases between them. CDR3 sequence reads: CASSQEGATYEQYF. The CDR3 DNA reads TGCGCCAGCAGCCAAGAGGGTGCGACCTACGAGCAGTACTTC.

In this sample, this clone turned up a few times. The rearrangement links TRBV30 to TRBJ2-2; D is uncertain. Looked up from germline, CDR1 is GTSNPN and CDR2 is SVGIG (reference sequence). Trimming took off 1 base at V and 7 bases at J, with 10 bases between the two ends. The CDR3 runs 13 residues. The CDR3 spells CAWSASHLGELFF. DNA for the CDR3: TGTGCCTGGAGTGCAAGTCACCTCGGGGAGCTGTTTTTT.